Shown below are 15 T cell receptor beta chains from a single sample sequenced in a study of breast tumors, draining lymph nodes, adjacent tissues. Each CDR3 protein is one row after TCRdb ran MiXCR on the multiplex PCR reads. The repertoire holds around 25,000 distinct CDR3 sequences, roughly 20% seen once, with approximately 13% in the top ten. The source material was breast tumor tissue. The receptors were gathered from a female donor with breast cancer. Some clones in this sample may be carry-over from other donors' samples.

This clonotype was observed many times. The chain combines TRBV6-1 with TRBJ1-5, with D perhaps TRBD1 (5 bases). V lost 3 bases, J lost 5 bases, and 11 bases lay in between. This CDR3 region has 14 residues. CDR1 is MNHNS and CDR2 is SASEGT in the germline V gene. In DNA form, the CDR3 reads TGTGCCAGCAGTGACCAGGGTATTGATCAGCCCCAGCATTTT. Protein product: CASSDQGIDQPQHF.

This clonotype appeared many times. The rearrangement uses TRBV6-1 and TRBJ2-7; D is unclear. The CDR3 has 15 amino acids. CDR1 MNHNS and CDR2 SASEGT come from the germline V gene. With 0 bases removed from V and 0 bases from J, the gap between germline ends came to 9 bases. CDR3 sequence: CASSEASDTSYEQYF. The CDR3 coding sequence is TGTGCCAGCAGTGAAGCTTCCGACACCTCCTACGAGCAGTACTTC.

This clonotype was detected many times. It may be a read error: a sequence one base away is much more abundant. This chain uses TRBV12-3 or TRBV12-4 with TRBJ2-1; 9 bases match TRBD1. The CDR3 runs 16 residues. The CDR3 loop is CASRQWVGQGFNERFF. The CDR3 DNA follows: TGTGCCAGCAGGCAATGGGTGGGACAGGGTTTTAATGAGCGGTTCTTC.

V usage is TRBV20-1 and J usage is TRBJ2-7, with 9 bases matching TRBD2. Germline CDR1 is DFQATT and CDR2 is SNEGSKA (reference sequence). This CDR3 comprises 14 residues. The J segment lost 5 bases and the V segment lost 4 bases, leaving 9 bases of the junction unmatched. CDR3 coding DNA: TGCAGTGCTATTAAGGCCGGGACTAGCAACGAGCAGTACTTC. Protein: CSAIKAGTSNEQYF.

By share, this clonotype counts as medium-sized. The V call is TRBV2, the J call TRBJ2-3, with 12 bases identical to TRBD2. The germline CDR1 and CDR2 sequences are SNHLY and FYNNEI. V shed 9 bases and J 5 bases; nucleotides not matched to a gene: 9. This CDR3 is 15 amino acids long. The CDR3 bases are TGTGCCAGATCGACTAGCGGGAGAGTTGGAGATACGCAGTATTTT. Its translation: CARSTSGRVGDTQYF. Looking up the rest from reference TRBV2 and TRBJ2-3 gives the full variable domain: EPEVTQTPSHQVTQMGQEVILRCVPISNHLYFYWYRQILGQKVEFLVSFYNNEISEKSEIFDDQFSVERPDGSNFTLKIRSTKLEDSAMYFCARSTSGRVGDTQYFGPGTRLTVL.

Many counts were recorded for this clonotype. The chain recombines TRBV2 with TRBJ2-7, with TRBD2 matching 8 bases. Germline V lookup: CDR1 SNHLY, CDR2 FYNNEI. V shed 8 bases and J 2 bases; nucleotides not matched to a gene: 5. The CDR3 contains 13 residues. The CDR3 reads CASEVAGTYEQYF. CDR3 DNA sequence: TGTGCCAGCGAAGTAGCGGGAACCTACGAGCAGTACTTC.

This clonotype was observed at least ten times. The rearrangement links TRBV27 to TRBJ2-7, with 8 bases that match TRBD1. Germline CDR1 MNHEY, CDR2 SMNVEV (reference sequence). The CDR3 has 15 amino acids. J was trimmed by 2 bases and V by 6 bases; bases with no gene match: 9. The CDR3 DNA reads as TGTGCCAGCAGAAACCAGGGGGCCCAAACCTACGAGCAGTACTTC. Translated, it gives CASRNQGAQTYEQYF.

This clonotype was observed many times. The V and J genes are TRBV19 and TRBJ2-7, with D tentatively TRBD1 (6 bases). V was clipped by 7 bases and J by 6 bases, with 10 bases between them. This CDR3 spans 11 amino acids. Germline V gene lookup returns CDR1 LNHDA and CDR2 SQIVND (reference sequence). This CDR3 is CASTSGAEQYF. CDR3 nucleotide sequence: TGTGCCAGTACTTCAGGGGCCGAGCAGTACTTC.

Ten or more counts support this clonotype. The chain links TRBV6-1 to TRBJ2-1, with a possible D match to TRBD2 (6 bases). The CDR3 extends over 13 amino acids. The germline V gene has CDR1 MNHNS and CDR2 SASEGT. The V gene lost 8 bases and the J gene lost 5 bases, with 13 bases spanning the gap. The CDR3 region has the DNA TGTGCCAGCGAGGGGCCGGGGGACAATGAGCAGTTCTTC. Its protein product is CASEGPGDNEQFF.

In its sample, this clonotype was seen a few times. Likely a read error: the CDR3 ends without its conserved phenylalanine or tryptophan. The V gene is TRBV28, the J gene TRBJ1-2; D is possibly TRBD1 (5 bases). V lost 2 bases to trimming and J lost 5 bases, with 9 bases between them. CDR3 size: 13 residues. Germline CDR1 MDHEN, CDR2 SYDVKM. CDR3 sequence reads: CASSLPGAYGYTL. The CDR3 nucleotides read TGTGCCAGCAGTTTACCCGGGGCATATGGCTACACCCTC.

This clonotype showed up just a few times. Given a much more abundant clone one base away, this may be a read error. The CDR3 is CASSPSSGRFNEQYF. The CDR3 DNA is TGTGCCAGCAGTCCGTCTAGCGGGAGGTTCAACGAGCAGTACTTC. This chain links TRBV6-1 with TRBJ2-7; 11 nucleotides align to TRBD2. Per the germline V gene, CDR1 is MNHNS and CDR2 is SASEGT. Losses at the gene ends were 5 bases for V and 5 bases for J; bases not matched to a gene: 8. The length of the CDR3 is 15 residues.

V usage is TRBV19 and J usage is TRBJ2-5; D unresolved. The CDR3 contains 14 residues. Germline loops: CDR1 LNHDA, CDR2 SQIVND (reference sequence). Trimming cost V 3 bases and J 7 bases, with 15 bases left between them. The CDR3 DNA is TGTGCCAGTAGTATTGCCCCGCTTTCCGGGACCCAGTACTTC. Its protein is CASSIAPLSGTQYF.

Many counts were recorded for this clonotype. The chain is built from TRBV20-1 and TRBJ2-1; 12 bases match TRBD2. This CDR3 spans 14 amino acids. The J segment lost 8 bases and the V segment lost 5 bases, leaving 7 bases of the junction unmatched. Per the germline V gene, CDR1 is DFQATT and CDR2 is SNEGSKA (reference sequence). The DNA of the CDR3 is TGCAGTGCTCTAGCGGGAGGGCCGTATGATGAGCAGTTCTTC. Translation gives CSALAGGPYDEQFF.

By sample share, this clonotype is medium-sized. V gene TRBV7-6 combines with J gene TRBJ2-7, with 10 positions matching TRBD1. Germline V gives CDR1 SGHVS, CDR2 FNYEAQ. This CDR3 is built from 14 residues. With V trimmed by 5 bases and J by 5 bases, 6 bases remained unmatched. The CDR3 DNA reads as TGTGCCAGCAGCACCCGGGGACAGGGGAACGAGCAGTACTTC. Residues: CASSTRGQGNEQYF.

This clonotype turned up a few times. The genes are TRBV28 and TRBJ2-7; 7 positions agree with TRBD1. This CDR3 is built from 13 residues. The junction had 4 bases not matched to a gene; V was cut back by 2 bases and J by 6 bases. Germline assignment: CDR1 MDHEN and CDR2 SYDVKM. This CDR3 is CASSLRGPGEQYF. The CDR3, as DNA: TGTGCCAGCAGTTTAAGGGGGCCCGGCGAGCAGTACTTC.